The 3 T cell receptor beta chains below all came from one sample that was sequenced in a study of shared clonotypes between healthy human individuals. This table comes from immunoSEQ multiplex PCR, and its TCRdb copy is limited to in-frame clones, with some not included. The data hold approximately 1,000,000 clones, with about four fifths observed a single time. Source material: memory CD4+ T cells from PBMCs. The subset was: CD45RA-negative fraction. The receptors originated from a man younger than 35 in good health. Some clones in this sample may be carry-over from other donors' samples.

V and J are TRBV7-3 and TRBJ1-1; D gene ambiguous. The V gene lost 5 bases and the J gene lost 0 bases, with 10 bases spanning the gap. Germline V lookup: CDR1 SGHTA, CDR2 FQGTGA. CDR3 size: 14 residues. CDR3 amino acids: CASSRGLMNTEAFF. The CDR3 DNA is TGTGCCAGCAGCCGAGGACTCATGAACACTGAAGCTTTCTTT.

This rearrangement joins TRBV28 to TRBJ1-1, with D perhaps matching TRBD1 (6 bases). Germline CDR1 is MDHEN and CDR2 is SYDVKM. Trimming removed 8 bases at V and 4 bases at J, with 17 bases between. The CDR3 is 14 amino acids. The CDR3 DNA is TGTGCCAGCGTAGGGGGGGCTGAGGGCACTGAAGCTTTCTTT. Its translation: CASVGGAEGTEAFF.

Worth noting for this clone: At the DNA level, this CDR3 is encoded by other sequences in the same sample as well. The rearrangement joins TRBV7-9 to TRBJ2-5; D unresolved. Germline assignment: CDR1 SEHNR and CDR2 FQNEAQ (reference sequence). V was pared by 3 bases and J by 5 bases, with 10 bases between. The CDR3 length is 13 residues. This CDR3 is CASSLAGLETQYF. CDR3 DNA: TGTGCCAGCAGCTTGGCAGGCTTGGAGACCCAGTACTTC.